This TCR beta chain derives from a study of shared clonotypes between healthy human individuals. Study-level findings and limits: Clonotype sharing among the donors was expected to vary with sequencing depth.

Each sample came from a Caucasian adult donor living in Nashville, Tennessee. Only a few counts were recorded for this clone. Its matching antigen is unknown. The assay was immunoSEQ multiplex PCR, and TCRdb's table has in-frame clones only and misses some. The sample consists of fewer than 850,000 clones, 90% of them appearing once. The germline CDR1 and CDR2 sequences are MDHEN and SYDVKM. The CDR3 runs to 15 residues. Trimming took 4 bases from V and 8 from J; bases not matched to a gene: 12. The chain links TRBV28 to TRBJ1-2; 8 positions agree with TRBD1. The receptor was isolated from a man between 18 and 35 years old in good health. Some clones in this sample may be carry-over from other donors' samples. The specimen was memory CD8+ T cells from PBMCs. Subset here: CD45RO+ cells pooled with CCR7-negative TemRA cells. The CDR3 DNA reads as TGTGCCAGCAGTTGGGAGCCGGACAGGGTAGGCGGCTACACCTTC. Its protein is CASSWEPDRVGGYTF.